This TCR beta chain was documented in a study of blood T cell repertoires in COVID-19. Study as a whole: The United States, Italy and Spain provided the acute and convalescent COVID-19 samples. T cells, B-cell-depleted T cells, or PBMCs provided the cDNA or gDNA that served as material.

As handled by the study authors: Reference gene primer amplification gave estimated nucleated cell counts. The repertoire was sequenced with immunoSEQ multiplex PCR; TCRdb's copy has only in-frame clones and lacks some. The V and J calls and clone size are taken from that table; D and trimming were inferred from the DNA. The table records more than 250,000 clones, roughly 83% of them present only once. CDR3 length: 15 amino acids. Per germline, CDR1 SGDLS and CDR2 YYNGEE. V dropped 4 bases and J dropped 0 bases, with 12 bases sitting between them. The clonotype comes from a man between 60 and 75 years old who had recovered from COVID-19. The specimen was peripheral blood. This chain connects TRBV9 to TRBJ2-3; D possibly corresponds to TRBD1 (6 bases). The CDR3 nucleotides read TGTGCCAGCAGCTCTGGGACAACTAGCACAGATACGCAGTATTTT. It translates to CASSSGTTSTDTQYF.